Listed below are T cell receptor beta chains from one sample, sequenced in a study of blood T cell repertoires in COVID-19. Clones were read by immunoSEQ multiplex PCR, and TCRdb kept only the in-frame ones, dropping some. The sample includes roughly 100,000 clones, around 88% of them seen just once. The sample was peripheral blood. The source of these receptors is a human donor in a cohort sampled during active COVID-19. The CDR3 runs from the conserved cysteine through the conserved F or W. A D gene is named only where the DNA matches it firmly. Not all rows give a size; the values are once, few, many and, for expanded clones, a class.

size: -; D: -; J: TRBJ2-5; V: TRBV28; DNA: TGTGCCAGCGCCACCCGGCAGGGACAAGAGACCCAGTACTTC; CDR3: CASATRQGQETQYF
size: -; D: TRBD2; J: TRBJ2-7; V: TRBV4-1; DNA: TGCGCCAGCAGCCAAGTTGCCAGCGGGAGCTACGAGCAGTACTTC; CDR3: CASSQVASGSYEQYF
size: -; D: -; J: TRBJ1-1; V: TRBV11-2; DNA: TGTGCCAGCAGCTCGACCGGGGGGCTTGAAGCTTTCTTT; CDR3: CASSSTGGLEAFF
size: -; D: TRBD1; J: TRBJ2-7; V: TRBV7-8; DNA: TGTGCCAGCACCCCCGGACAGGGAGCGAGGGAGCAGTACTTC; CDR3: CASTPGQGAREQYF
size: -; D: -; J: TRBJ2-3; V: TRBV6-6; DNA: TGTGCCAGCAGTTACGGGCCTTTGAGATATTTT; CDR3: CASSYGPLRYF
size: -; D: -; J: TRBJ2-7; V: TRBV7-2; DNA: TGTGCCAGCAGCAAGCCTAGCGATCACGAGCAGTACTTC; CDR3: CASSKPSDHEQYF
size: -; D: TRBD2; J: TRBJ2-1; V: TRBV3-1/TRBV3-2; DNA: TGTGCCAGCAGCCAGCGAGCGGGAGTATACAATGAGCAGTTCTTC; CDR3: CASSQRAGVYNEQFF
size: -; D: -; J: TRBJ2-5; V: TRBV4-3; DNA: TGCGCCAGCAGCAAGTGGGTCAGGAAAGAGACCCAGTACTTC; CDR3: CASSKWVRKETQYF
size: -; D: -; J: TRBJ1-6; V: TRBV30; DNA: TGTGCCTGGAGGGGACAAGGTACTTCACCCCTCCACTTT; CDR3: CAWRGQGTSPLHF
size: few; D: -; J: TRBJ1-1; V: TRBV7-8; DNA: TGTGCCAGCAGCGTACAGGGAGCAGCTTTCTTT; CDR3: CASSVQGAAFF
size: -; D: -; J: TRBJ1-1; V: TRBV5-1; DNA: TGCGCCAGCAGCTTGCATGCAGGTACTGAAGCTTTCTTT; CDR3: CASSLHAGTEAFF
size: -; D: -; J: TRBJ1-1; V: TRBV5-1; DNA: TGCGCCAGCAGCCTGGGCGGGGGCCGGGGCACTGAAGCTTTCTTT; CDR3: CASSLGGGRGTEAFF
size: -; D: -; J: TRBJ2-2; V: TRBV15; DNA: TGTGCCACCAGCAGAGATATTGCGGCGGGTGGGGAGCTGTTTTTT; CDR3: CATSRDIAAGGELFF
size: -; D: TRBD2; J: TRBJ2-5; V: TRBV10-1; DNA: TGCGCCAGCAGTGACGGACTAGCGGGGATCGAGACCCAGTACTTC; CDR3: CASSDGLAGIETQYF
size: -; D: TRBD2; J: TRBJ2-5; V: TRBV3-1/TRBV3-2; DNA: TGTGCCAGCAGCCAAGGTGGACTAGCGGGAGATTTTGAGACCCAGTACTTC; CDR3: CASSQGGLAGDFETQYF
size: -; D: -; J: TRBJ1-2; V: TRBV27; DNA: TGTGCCAGCAGTTTATCCCCAGGAAGTGGCTACACCTTC; CDR3: CASSLSPGSGYTF
size: -; D: -; J: TRBJ1-3; V: TRBV19; DNA: TGTGCCAGTAGTATGGCAGACTACTCTGGAAACACCATATATTTT; CDR3: CASSMADYSGNTIYF
size: -; D: -; J: TRBJ2-7; V: TRBV5-1; DNA: TGCGCCAGCAGCTTGGCCCACGGGGGACCTGGAGAGCAGTACTTC; CDR3: CASSLAHGGPGEQYF
size: once; D: TRBD2; J: TRBJ2-5; V: TRBV10-3; DNA: TGTGCCATCAGTGACTATGGAGCGGGAGAAGAGACCCAGTACTTC; CDR3: CAISDYGAGEETQYF
size: -; D: TRBD2; J: TRBJ2-5; V: TRBV13; DNA: TGTGCCAGCAGCCCCAGGGAAGCGGGAGGGCCGTGGCAAGAGACCCAGTACTTC; CDR3: CASSPREAGGPWQETQYF
size: -; D: -; J: TRBJ1-5; V: TRBV19; DNA: TGTGCCAGTATGGAGGGGAATAGCAATCAGCCCCAGCATTTT; CDR3: CASMEGNSNQPQHF
size: -; D: -; J: TRBJ2-2; V: TRBV19; DNA: TGTGCCACCCAATCCCTAGCAAATAACACCGGGGAGCTGTTTTTT; CDR3: CATQSLANNTGELFF
size: -; D: -; J: TRBJ2-5; V: TRBV4-2; DNA: TGTGCCAGCAGCCGGGACGGACAGCAAGAGACCCAGTACTTC; CDR3: CASSRDGQQETQYF
size: few; D: -; J: TRBJ1-1; V: TRBV6-2/TRBV6-3; DNA: TGTGCCAGCAGTTACTCAATGGGCAACACTGAAGCTTTCTTT; CDR3: CASSYSMGNTEAFF
size: -; D: TRBD2; J: TRBJ2-7; V: TRBV10-1; DNA: TGCGCCAGCAGTCCTAGCGGTGGGTTTGAAGAGCAGTACTTC; CDR3: CASSPSGGFEEQYF
size: -; D: TRBD1; J: TRBJ1-2; V: TRBV11-2; DNA: TGTGCCAGCAGCTTAGACAGGGGGAACTATGGCTACACCTTC; CDR3: CASSLDRGNYGYTF
size: -; D: TRBD1; J: TRBJ2-2; V: TRBV6-4; DNA: TGTGCCAGCAGTAGACAAGGACAGGGAAACACCGGGGAGCTGTTTTTT; CDR3: CASSRQGQGNTGELFF
size: -; D: -; J: TRBJ2-1; V: TRBV5-1; DNA: TGCGCCAGCAGCTTGGGCCCGAGTGAGCAGTTCTTC; CDR3: CASSLGPSEQFF
size: -; D: -; J: TRBJ2-3; V: TRBV5-1; DNA: TGCGCCAGCAGCTTGGGCGGGGCCACAGATACGCAGTATTTT; CDR3: CASSLGGATDTQYF
size: -; D: TRBD1; J: TRBJ1-4; V: TRBV2; DNA: TGTGCCAGCGTTAACGCGGGACAGGGTGTTGAAAAACTGTTTTTT; CDR3: CASVNAGQGVEKLFF
size: -; D: TRBD2; J: TRBJ2-7; V: TRBV5-1; DNA: TGCGCCAGCAGCTCTCTGGCGGGGGGGGTATCCTACGAGCAGTACTTC; CDR3: CASSSLAGGVSYEQYF
size: -; D: TRBD2; J: TRBJ2-7; V: TRBV7-9; DNA: TGTGCCAGCAGCTTACGCGGCGGGAGGCGCTCCTACGAGCAGTACTTC; CDR3: CASSLRGGRRSYEQYF
size: -; D: TRBD1; J: TRBJ2-1; V: TRBV7-9; DNA: TGTGCCAGCAACGGACAGGGGATAGAGCAGTTCTTC; CDR3: CASNGQGIEQFF
size: -; D: TRBD1; J: TRBJ1-3; V: TRBV6-5; DNA: TGTGCCAGCAGTCCTAGGACAGGGGGCGGAAACACCATATATTTT; CDR3: CASSPRTGGGNTIYF
size: -; D: -; J: TRBJ1-6; V: TRBV18; DNA: TGTGCCAGCTCACCATCTTCCTCGAATTCACCCCTCCACTTT; CDR3: CASSPSSSNSPLHF
size: -; D: TRBD1; J: TRBJ2-5; V: TRBV15; DNA: TGTGCCACCAGCAGGACAGGGTCCGAGACCCAGTACTTC; CDR3: CATSRTGSETQYF
size: -; D: -; J: TRBJ2-7; V: TRBV6-5; DNA: TGTGCCAGCGGCAAGCCTGAACAGGGAAACGAGCAGTACTTC; CDR3: CASGKPEQGNEQYF
size: -; D: TRBD1; J: TRBJ1-6; V: TRBV19; DNA: TGTGCCAGTAGTCTCGGGACAGCCAACAATTCACCCCTCCACTTT; CDR3: CASSLGTANNSPLHF
size: -; D: TRBD2; J: TRBJ2-3; V: TRBV19; DNA: TGTGCCAGTAGTATACCGGGACTAGCGGGGGGCCGCCTAACCACAGATACGCAGTATTTT; CDR3: CASSIPGLAGGRLTTDTQYF
size: -; D: -; J: TRBJ2-3; V: TRBV6-5; DNA: TGTGCCACCATCCGACAGACATCCTTCACAGATACGCAGTATTTT; CDR3: CATIRQTSFTDTQYF
size: -; D: -; J: TRBJ2-1; V: TRBV6-1; DNA: TGTGCCAGCAGTGAATGGGGGAGGAATGAGCAGTTCTTC; CDR3: CASSEWGRNEQFF
size: -; D: -; J: TRBJ2-5; V: TRBV9; DNA: TGTGCCAGCAGCGAACACCGGGACTCCAAAGAGACCCAGTACTTC; CDR3: CASSEHRDSKETQYF
size: -; D: -; J: TRBJ1-3; V: TRBV6-1; DNA: TGTGCCAGCAGTGAAGCGCCACGTCGAAGGGGGACTGGAAACACCATATATTTT; CDR3: CASSEAPRRRGTGNTIYF
size: -; D: -; J: TRBJ1-2; V: TRBV2; DNA: TGTGCCAGCAGCGGACAGATGGGAAACTATGGCTACACCTTC; CDR3: CASSGQMGNYGYTF
size: -; D: TRBD2; J: TRBJ2-7; V: TRBV19; DNA: TGTGCCAGTAGTCCTTCGGGACTAGCGGGAGGCCTCCCCTACGAGCAGTACTTC; CDR3: CASSPSGLAGGLPYEQYF
size: -; D: TRBD1; J: TRBJ2-1; V: TRBV10-1; DNA: TGCGCCAGCAGTGACAGGGGGCAAGGGAATGAGCAGTTCTTC; CDR3: CASSDRGQGNEQFF
size: -; D: -; J: TRBJ2-7; V: TRBV6-5; DNA: TGTGCCAGCAGCGGCAGGGGAAGCTACGAGCAGTACTTC; CDR3: CASSGRGSYEQYF
size: -; D: -; J: TRBJ2-5; V: TRBV5-6; DNA: TGTGCCAGCAGCTTGTTGAGAGAGACCCAGTACTTC; CDR3: CASSLLRETQYF
size: -; D: -; J: TRBJ1-5; V: TRBV6-5; DNA: TGTGCCAGCGAGGCAGGGAGGGGAGGACAGCCCCAGCATTTT; CDR3: CASEAGRGGQPQHF
size: -; D: TRBD2; J: TRBJ2-2; V: TRBV6-2/TRBV6-3; DNA: TGTGCCAGCAGCTCTACTAGCGACACGAACACCGGGGAGCTGTTTTTT; CDR3: CASSSTSDTNTGELFF
size: -; D: -; J: TRBJ2-2; V: TRBV11-3; DNA: TGTGCCAGCAGCTTAGATCCAGTTTCCGGGGAGCTGTTTTTT; CDR3: CASSLDPVSGELFF
size: -; D: -; J: TRBJ1-1; V: TRBV12-3/TRBV12-4; DNA: TGTGCCAGCAGTACCGAAGGGGCGACTGAAGCTTTCTTT; CDR3: CASSTEGATEAFF
size: -; D: TRBD1; J: TRBJ2-3; V: TRBV10-3; DNA: TGTGCCATCAGTGAGGGACAGGACACAGATACGCAGTATTTT; CDR3: CAISEGQDTDTQYF
size: -; D: TRBD1; J: TRBJ1-4; V: TRBV18; DNA: TGTGCCAGCTCACCACCGGTCACAGGGGATGAAAAACTGTTTTTT; CDR3: CASSPPVTGDEKLFF